Below are 21 T cell receptor beta chains sequenced from a single sample in a study of T cells in narcolepsy. The data were produced by immunoSEQ multiplex PCR, yet TCRdb's version contains in-frame clones alone and is incomplete. This sample has approximately 30,000 clones; around 80% occur once, and the top ten carry roughly 1%. The sample comprised memory (CD45RA-) CD4+ T cells from blood. These receptors all stem from a human donor in good health.

V usage is TRBV10-3 and J usage is TRBJ1-5; D remains ambiguous. Germline CDR1 and CDR2: ENHRY and SYGVKD. This CDR3 region has 14 residues. V was clipped by 3 bases and J by 3 bases, with 9 bases between them. The CDR3 DNA reads TGTGCCATCAGTGATGTAGGATTCAATCAGCCCCAGCATTTT. Translation gives CAISDVGFNQPQHF.

This chain joins TRBV6-5 and TRBJ1-2; tentatively, D is TRBD1 (5 bases). Trimming shortened V by 6 bases and J by 8 bases, and 13 bases separated the two germline ends. The CDR3 spans 12 residues. Looked up from germline, CDR1 is MNHEY and CDR2 is SVGAGI. In DNA, the CDR3 is TGTGCCAGCAGGAAAGACAGCTGGGGCTACACCTTC. Translating gives CASRKDSWGYTF.

The rearrangement links TRBV2 to TRBJ2-2; 12 bases match TRBD2. The CDR3 loop spans 16 amino acids. Germline CDR1 is SNHLY and CDR2 is FYNNEI. V was clipped by 7 bases and J by 3 bases; unmatched bases: 6. CDR3 sequence: CASKILAGGDTGELFF. The CDR3 DNA reads TGTGCCAGCAAAATACTAGCGGGGGGCGACACCGGGGAGCTGTTTTTT.

V gene TRBV15 combines with J gene TRBJ2-2; the D is unclear. With 0 bases removed from V and 1 base from J, the gap between germline ends came to 12 bases. The length of the CDR3 is 17 residues. The V gene's germline CDR1 is LNHNV and CDR2 YYDKDF (reference sequence). The CDR3 loop is CATSRDLSWENTGELFF. The CDR3 DNA reads as TGTGCCACCAGCAGAGATCTTTCATGGGAGAACACCGGGGAGCTGTTTTTT.

The chain employs TRBV5-1 and TRBJ2-5, with D unclear. Trimming removed 2 bases from V and 2 bases from J, with 4 bases in between. CDR3 length: 12 amino acids. Germline CDR1 and CDR2: SGHRS and YFSETQ. The CDR3 DNA sequence: TGCGCCAGCAGCTTCCCTCAAGAGACCCAGTACTTC. This translates into CASSFPQETQYF.

The V and J genes are TRBV4-2 and TRBJ2-1; 11 nucleotides match TRBD2. CDR1 and CDR2 (germline): LGHNA, YNFKEQ. This CDR3 has 17 amino acids. V trimming: 4 bases; J trimming: 4 bases; junction bases outside the gene matches: 9. CDR3 loop: CASSRDHRLAGYNEQFF. Written as DNA, the CDR3 is TGTGCCAGCAGCCGAGATCATCGACTAGCGGGGTACAATGAGCAGTTCTTC.

This clone has only a few counts. For the CDR3, the DNA is TGCGCCAGCAGCTTGACAGGGAGGGTTGATGGCTACACCTTC. Residues: CASSLTGRVDGYTF. This rearrangement joins TRBV5-1 to TRBJ1-2, with D perhaps matching TRBD1 (6 bases). Germline-derived CDR1 and CDR2 are SGHRS and YFSETQ. V dropped 1 base and J dropped 6 bases, with 13 bases sitting between them. CDR3 length equals 14 residues.

The chain combines TRBV11-2 with TRBJ2-1; 7 nucleotides agree with TRBD2. V lost 4 bases, J lost 3 bases, and 9 bases stayed unmatched. CDR3 length equals 16 residues. In germline, CDR1 is SGHAT, CDR2 FQNNGV. The DNA for the CDR3 is TGTGCCAGCAGCTCCCGCTGGGGGGGGGACTACAATGAGCAGTTCTTC. It specifies CASSSRWGGDYNEQFF.

The rearrangement links TRBV5-1 to TRBJ2-5; 9 bases line up with TRBD1. Germline CDR1 and CDR2: SGHRS and YFSETQ. Trimming removed 1 base from V and 7 bases from J; junction bases left unmatched: 2. The CDR3 runs to 13 residues. This chain's CDR3 is CASSLLQGATQYF. The CDR3 nucleotides read TGCGCCAGCAGCTTGCTACAGGGGGCGACCCAGTACTTC. The variable domain in full, completed from reference TRBV5-1 and TRBJ2-5, reads KAGVTQTPRYLIKTRGQQVTLSCSPISGHRSVSWYQQTPGQGLQFLFEYFSETQRNKGNFPGRFSGRQFSNSRSEMNVSTLELGDSALYLCASSLLQGATQYFGPGTRLLVL.

The chain is built from TRBV6-5 and TRBJ1-2; no definite D call. CDR3 length: 13 amino acids. CDR1 is MNHEY, CDR2 SVGAGI, per germline. Trimming took 2 bases from V and 2 from J, leaving 6 bases between them. CDR3 loop: CASSYQPNYGYTF. The CDR3, as DNA: TGTGCCAGCAGTTACCAACCGAACTATGGCTACACCTTC.

The chain is built from TRBV5-4 and TRBJ2-5, with TRBD1 as a possible D gene (6 bases). The V gene's germline CDR1 is SGHNT and CDR2 YYREEE (reference sequence). Trimming stripped 4 bases from V and 2 bases from J, with 12 bases between. The CDR3 sequence is 14 residues long. The CDR3 here is CASSPGHQQETQYF. The CDR3 DNA reads TGTGCCAGCAGCCCGGGACACCAGCAAGAGACCCAGTACTTC.

The sample holds one count of this clone. The rearrangement links TRBV5-4 to TRBJ2-5; TRBD2 matches 8 bases. With 0 bases clipped from V and 5 bases from J, the junction kept 9 bases outside the gene matches. Germline values: CDR1 SGHNT, CDR2 YYREEE (reference sequence). CDR3 length: 16 residues. The CDR3 loop reads CASSLVWRGAAETQYF. CDR3 bases: TGTGCCAGCAGCTTGGTGTGGCGGGGGGCTGCGGAGACCCAGTACTTC.

V usage is TRBV5-1 and J usage is TRBJ2-3; 11 positions agree with TRBD2. CDR3 length equals 16 residues. The germline V gene encodes CDR1 SGHRS and CDR2 YFSETQ. Trimming at V came to 2 bases and at J to 3 bases, leaving 5 bases not matched to a gene. The CDR3 nucleotides read TGCGCCAGCAGCTTCGGACTAGCGGGTCGAACAGATACGCAGTATTTT. Its translation is CASSFGLAGRTDTQYF.

This chain uses TRBV7-9 with TRBJ2-5; possibly TRBD2 for D (5 bases). The CDR3 covers 16 residues. V shed 0 bases and J shed 5 bases, with 16 bases lying between them. Germline V CDR1 and CDR2: SEHNR, FQNEAQ (reference sequence). The DNA of the CDR3 is TGTGCCAGCAGCTTAGCGGAGGCCTATCCGGGCGAGACCCAGTACTTC. Its translation is CASSLAEAYPGETQYF.

In DNA form, the CDR3 reads TGTGCCAGCAGACGAAACTCTGGAAACACCATATATTTT. Translated: CASRRNSGNTIYF. This chain links TRBV2 with TRBJ1-3; no firm D call. This CDR3 spans 13 amino acids. Per the germline V gene, CDR1 is SNHLY and CDR2 is FYNNEI. V lost 6 bases and J lost 0, with 6 bases in between.

In its sample, this clone was seen a few times. The chain is built from TRBV2 and TRBJ1-1; perhaps TRBD1 as D (5 bases). V lost 4 bases to trimming and J lost 1 base, with 10 bases between them. The CDR3 extends over 14 amino acids. Germline CDR1 is SNHLY and CDR2 is FYNNEI. Here the CDR3 reads CASSVGAGNTEAFF. In DNA form, the CDR3 reads TGTGCCAGCAGTGTTGGGGCAGGGAACACTGAAGCTTTCTTT.

V and J are TRBV20-1 and TRBJ1-1; 11 bases map to TRBD1. The CDR3 loop spans 11 amino acids. Germline assignment: CDR1 DFQATT and CDR2 SNEGSKA (reference sequence). Written as DNA, the CDR3 is TGCATGGGGACAGGGGGGACTGAAGCTTTCTTT. Residues: CMGTGGTEAFF.

This clone was seen a few times. The chain carries TRBV2 and TRBJ1-5; D perhaps matches TRBD1 (6 bases). The V gene's germline CDR1 is SNHLY and CDR2 FYNNEI. Between the trimmed V and J ends, which lost 5 bases and 0 bases, there was a span of 11 bases. The CDR3 is made up of 15 amino acids. The CDR3 protein is CASSPDRSSNQPQHF. The DNA of the CDR3 is TGTGCCAGCAGTCCAGACAGGTCTAGCAATCAGCCCCAGCATTTT.

The count of this clone is one. This chain joins TRBV2 and TRBJ2-5; D possibly matches TRBD1 or TRBD2 (5 bases each). The DNA end is more similar to TRBJ2-7, so the J call may be wrong. From germline, CDR1 is SNHLY and CDR2 FYNNEI. The CDR3 is 12 amino acids. The CDR3 sequence is CASKERGYEQYF. CDR3 nucleotide sequence: TGTGCCAGCAAAGAGAGGGGCTACGAGCAGTACTTC.

This clone was picked up a small number of times. The V call is TRBV19, the J call TRBJ2-3; D is uncertain. Trimming cost V 2 bases and J 2 bases, with 8 bases left between them. The CDR3 has 14 amino acids. Germline CDR1 reads LNHDA; CDR2 reads SQIVND (reference sequence). The CDR3 loop reads CASSISSHTDTQYF. The CDR3 region has the DNA TGTGCCAGTAGTATATCTTCCCACACAGATACGCAGTATTTT.

This clone appeared once. The chain is built from TRBV5-6 and TRBJ2-1; 8 bases match TRBD1. V was pared by 4 bases and J by 6 bases, with 6 bases of the junction left unmatched. Germline V gives CDR1 SGHDT, CDR2 YYEEEE. CDR3 length: 14 amino acids. CDR3 DNA sequence: TGTGCCAGCAGCCGGGACAGGCGTTCCAATGAGCAGTTCTTC. This translates into CASSRDRRSNEQFF.